Sequencing of this TCR beta chain was carried out in a study of T cell responses to AZD1222 COVID-19 vaccine. A word on this clone: Its cognate antigen is unknown.

This CDR3 contains 14 residues. Trimming shortened V by 2 bases and J by 8 bases, and 15 bases separated the two germline ends. The germline V gene encodes CDR1 LNHNV and CDR2 YYDKDF (reference sequence). Study results and caveats: A reported finding is that nearly half of spike-specific TCRs target unmutated variant regions. Donors, mostly white British, included more females; clonal diversity was possibly underestimated.

TCRdb's table, derived via immunoSEQ multiplex PCR, lists solely in-frame clones and lacks some. The repertoire consists of approximately 110,000 clones, with about 87% occurring once and the leading ten covering under 6.5%. The chain couples TRBV15 to TRBJ1-2; D is ambiguous. This receptor was identified in an adult who received the AZD1222 COVID-19 vaccine. This material consisted of peripheral blood, taken 28 days after the second AZD1222 dose. The CDR3, as DNA: TGTGCCACCAGCAGACCTCCTCCCACCACCGGCTACACCTTC. Amino acids: CATSRPPPTTGYTF.